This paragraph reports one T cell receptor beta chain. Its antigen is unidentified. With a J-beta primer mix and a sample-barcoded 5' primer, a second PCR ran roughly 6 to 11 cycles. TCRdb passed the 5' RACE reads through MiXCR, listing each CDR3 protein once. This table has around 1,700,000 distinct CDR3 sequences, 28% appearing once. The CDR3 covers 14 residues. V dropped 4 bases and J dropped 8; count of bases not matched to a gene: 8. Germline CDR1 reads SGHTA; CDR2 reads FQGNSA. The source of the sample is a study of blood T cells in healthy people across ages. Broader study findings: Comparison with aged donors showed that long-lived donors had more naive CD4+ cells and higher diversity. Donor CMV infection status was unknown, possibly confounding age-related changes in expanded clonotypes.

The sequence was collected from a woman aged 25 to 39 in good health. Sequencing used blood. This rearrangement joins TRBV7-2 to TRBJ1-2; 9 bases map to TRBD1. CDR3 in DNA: TGTGCCAGCAGCTCATCAAACAGGGGGCAAGGCTACACCTTC. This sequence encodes CASSSSNRGQGYTF. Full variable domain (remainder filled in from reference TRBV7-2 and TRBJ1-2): GAGVSQSPSNKVTEKGKDVELRCDPISGHTALYWYRQSLGQGLEFLIYFQGNSAPDKSGLPSDRFSAERTGGSVSTLTIQRTQQEDSAVYLCASSSSNRGQGYTFGSGTRLTVV.